The 15 T cell receptor beta chains below all came from one sample that was sequenced in a study of cytomegalovirus exposure and HLA in healthy donors. In the PCR, 60 Vbeta and 13 Jbeta primers were used. Clones were read by immunoSEQ multiplex PCR, and TCRdb kept only the in-frame ones, dropping some. The repertoire holds some 140,000 clones, with 65% to 75% as singletons. The sample taken for sequencing was PBMCs. The receptors were sampled from a man younger than 35 in good health and CMV-seronegative.

Note on this clone: One junction end disagrees with the germline gene, perhaps due to a read error. This chain joins TRBV5-4 and TRBJ2-1; 12 positions match TRBD2. CDR1 and CDR2 from the germline V gene are SGHNT and YYREEE (reference sequence). The CDR3 is 15 residues long. This CDR3 is CASSSTSGGYNEQLF. In DNA form, the CDR3 reads TGTGCCAGCAGCTCGACTAGCGGGGGCTACAATGAGCAGCTCTTC.

This sequence joins TRBV5-1 and TRBJ2-3; 11 bases line up with TRBD2. The CDR3 has 17 amino acids. From germline, CDR1 is SGHRS and CDR2 YFSETQ. J lost 0 bases, V lost 0 bases, and 3 bases had no gene match. CDR3: CASSLGLAGLSTDTQYF. CDR3 nucleotides: TGCGCCAGCAGCTTGGGACTAGCGGGGTTAAGCACAGATACGCAGTATTTT.

This clone showed up just a few times. CDR3 nucleotide sequence: TGCGCCAGCAGCTTGGAACCCGGGGACACTGAAGCTTTCTTT. This sequence encodes CASSLEPGDTEAFF. The chain links TRBV5-1 to TRBJ1-1; unclear D gene. Germline values: CDR1 SGHRS, CDR2 YFSETQ. Trimming took 0 bases from V and 3 from J, leaving 9 bases between them. The length of the CDR3 is 14 residues.

The chain has TRBV28 and TRBJ1-3; no reliable D call. CDR3 length: 15 residues. V was shortened by 4 bases and J by 0 bases, with 10 bases between the two germline ends. The germline CDR1 and CDR2 sequences are MDHEN and SYDVKM. The CDR3 protein is CASSYVRSSGNTIYF. CDR3 nucleotides: TGTGCCAGCAGTTATGTCCGGTCCTCTGGAAACACCATATATTTT. Looking up the rest from reference TRBV28 and TRBJ1-3 gives the full variable domain: DVKVTQSSRYLVKRTGEKVFLECVQDMDHENMFWYRQDPGLGLRLIYFSYDVKMKEKGDIPEGYSVSREKKERFSLILESASTNQTSMYLCASSYVRSSGNTIYFGEGSWLTVV.

This clone was picked up a small number of times. The chain uses TRBV30 and TRBJ2-7; D unresolved. In germline, CDR1 is GTSNPN, CDR2 SVGIG (reference sequence). The CDR3 runs 14 residues. V dropped 1 base and J dropped 2 bases, with 12 bases sitting between them. As DNA, the CDR3 is TGTGCCTGGAGTGGAAGAGGCACTGCCTACGAGCAGTACTTC. Its protein is CAWSGRGTAYEQYF.

The genes are TRBV7-6 and TRBJ2-5; a weak D match, TRBD2 (7 bases). The CDR3 is 15 amino acids. CDR1 and CDR2 (germline): SGHVS, FNYEAQ. The ends were cut back, 5 bases at V and 1 base at J, with 14 bases in the middle. The CDR3 nucleotides are TGTGCCAGCAGCCAGGGAGGGGGGGCCCAAGAGACCCAGTACTTC. Its translation: CASSQGGGAQETQYF.

The chain couples TRBV6-6 to TRBJ1-1; possibly TRBD1 for D (6 bases). In germline, CDR1 is MNHNY, CDR2 SVGAGI (reference sequence). V was pared by 4 bases and J by 7 bases, with 16 bases between. The CDR3 is 14 residues long. The CDR3 loop is CASSSRQEVNEAFF. CDR3 sequence (DNA): TGTGCCAGCAGTTCTCGACAGGAGGTAAATGAAGCTTTCTTT.

The chain uses TRBV4-1 and TRBJ2-5; no definite D call. The DNA end is a closer match to TRBJ2-7, so the J assignment may be wrong. In germline, CDR1 is MGHRA, CDR2 YSYEKL. The CDR3 consists of 14 residues. The CDR3 nucleotides read TGCGCCAGCAGCCAAGTCCAAACTACCTTCGAGCAGTACTTC. It is translated as CASSQVQTTFEQYF.

The rearrangement links TRBV30 to TRBJ1-5, with D tentatively TRBD1 (6 bases). V lost 3 bases and J lost 7, with 19 bases in between. This CDR3 spans 15 amino acids. Germline CDR1 is GTSNPN and CDR2 is SVGIG (reference sequence). The chain's CDR3 is CAWRPPGRGEQPQHF. The CDR3 nucleotides are TGTGCCTGGAGACCCCCGGGCAGGGGAGAACAGCCCCAGCATTTT.

The V call is TRBV2, the J call TRBJ1-5; TRBD1 matches 9 bases. The CDR3 consists of 14 residues. CDR1 is SNHLY, CDR2 FYNNEI, per germline. With V trimmed by 7 bases and J by 7 bases, 8 bases remained unmatched. The CDR3 coding sequence is TGTGCCAGCATCCTGGACAGGGGAGGACAGCCCCAGCATTTT. As protein: CASILDRGGQPQHF.

This clone has just a few counts. This chain joins TRBV11-2 and TRBJ2-1, with 8 bases aligning to TRBD1. The CDR3 is made up of 15 amino acids. Germline V gives CDR1 SGHAT, CDR2 FQNNGV. V shed 2 bases and J 5 bases; nucleotides not matched to a gene: 5. CDR3 region: CASSLRTGRDNEQFF. CDR3 in DNA: TGTGCCAGCAGCTTAAGGACAGGGCGAGACAATGAGCAGTTCTTC.

A single count supports this clone. The chain couples TRBV5-6 to TRBJ2-3, with TRBD2 as a possible D gene (5 bases). CDR1 SGHDT and CDR2 YYEEEE come from the germline V gene. The V and J ends lost 4 bases and 2 bases respectively, with 14 bases between them. The CDR3 sequence is 15 residues long. The CDR3 DNA sequence: TGTGCCAGCAGCCCAGGAGGTCCCTCCACAGATACGCAGTATTTT. Translated, it gives CASSPGGPSTDTQYF.

The rearrangement uses TRBV5-4 and TRBJ1-1, with unresolved D. The V gene lost 0 bases and the J gene lost 2 bases, with 14 bases spanning the gap. This CDR3 contains 16 residues. Germline V gene sequence: CDR1 SGHNT, CDR2 YYREEE (reference sequence). The CDR3 sequence: CASSLESGTPNTEAFF. DNA for the CDR3: TGTGCCAGCAGCTTGGAATCAGGTACGCCAAACACTGAAGCTTTCTTT.

CDR3: CASTPWGEETQYF. In DNA form, the CDR3 reads TGTGCCAGCACCCCATGGGGGGAAGAGACCCAGTACTTC. The rearrangement uses TRBV6-6 and TRBJ2-5, with D possibly matching TRBD2 (6 bases). V lost 7 bases, J lost 3 bases, and 12 bases lay in between. CDR1 and CDR2 from the germline V gene are MNHNY and SVGAGI (reference sequence). This CDR3 is 13 amino acids long.

The chain recombines TRBV30 with TRBJ1-5, with D uncertain. Per germline, CDR1 GTSNPN and CDR2 SVGIG (reference sequence). The CDR3 runs to 13 residues. V gave up 1 base and J gave up 4 bases, with 8 bases separating them. The CDR3 sequence: CAWSGQINQPQHF. CDR3 bases: TGTGCCTGGAGTGGGCAAATTAATCAGCCCCAGCATTTT.